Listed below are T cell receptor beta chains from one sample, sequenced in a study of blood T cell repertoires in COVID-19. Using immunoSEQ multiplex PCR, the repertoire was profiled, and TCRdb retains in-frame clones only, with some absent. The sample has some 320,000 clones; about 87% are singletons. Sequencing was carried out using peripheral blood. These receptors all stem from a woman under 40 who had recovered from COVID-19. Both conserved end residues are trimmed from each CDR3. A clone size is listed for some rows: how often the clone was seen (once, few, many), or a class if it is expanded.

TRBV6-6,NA,ASSLTGRTEAF
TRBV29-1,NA,SVEDRALDNEQF
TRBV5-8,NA,ASSLGAGGNIQY
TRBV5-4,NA,ASSLEAGGAYEQY
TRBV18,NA,ASSPDGQNYGYT
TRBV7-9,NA,ASSSIAGVGNEQF
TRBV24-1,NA,ATSRTGYGYT
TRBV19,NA,ASMLSGGDTQY
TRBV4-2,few,ASSQGLFGYEQF
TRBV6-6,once,ASSTLDRGSYT
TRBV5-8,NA,ASSWRQGFSNQPQH
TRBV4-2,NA,ASSPTSGGTDTQY
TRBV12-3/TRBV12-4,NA,ASRRTGIGELF
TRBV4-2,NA,ASSSGGDTQY
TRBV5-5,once,ASRLPHATGASQH
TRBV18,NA,ASSPLKGQGAGANYGYT
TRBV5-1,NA,ASSWTGSGTDTQY